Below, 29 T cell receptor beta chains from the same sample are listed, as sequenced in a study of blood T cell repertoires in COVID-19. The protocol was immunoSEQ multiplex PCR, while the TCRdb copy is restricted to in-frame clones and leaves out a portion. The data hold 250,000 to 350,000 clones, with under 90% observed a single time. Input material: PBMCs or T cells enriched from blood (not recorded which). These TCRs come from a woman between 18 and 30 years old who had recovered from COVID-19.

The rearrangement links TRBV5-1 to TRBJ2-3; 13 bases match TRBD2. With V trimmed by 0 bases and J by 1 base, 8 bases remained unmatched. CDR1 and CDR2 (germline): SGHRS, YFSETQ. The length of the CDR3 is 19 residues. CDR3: CASSLAKGLAGEGTDTQYF. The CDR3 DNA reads TGCGCCAGCAGCTTGGCCAAAGGACTAGCGGGAGAGGGCACAGATACGCAGTATTTT. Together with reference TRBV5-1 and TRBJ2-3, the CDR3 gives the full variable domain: KAGVTQTPRYLIKTRGQQVTLSCSPISGHRSVSWYQQTPGQGLQFLFEYFSETQRNKGNFPGRFSGRQFSNSRSEMNVSTLELGDSALYLCASSLAKGLAGEGTDTQYFGPGTRLTVL.

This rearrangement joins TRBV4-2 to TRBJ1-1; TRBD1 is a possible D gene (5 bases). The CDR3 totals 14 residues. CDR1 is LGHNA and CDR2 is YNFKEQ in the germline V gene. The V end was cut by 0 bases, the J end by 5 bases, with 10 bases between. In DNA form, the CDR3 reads TGTGCCAGCAGCCAAGACAGGGTCAGTACTGAAGCTTTCTTT. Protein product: CASSQDRVSTEAFF.

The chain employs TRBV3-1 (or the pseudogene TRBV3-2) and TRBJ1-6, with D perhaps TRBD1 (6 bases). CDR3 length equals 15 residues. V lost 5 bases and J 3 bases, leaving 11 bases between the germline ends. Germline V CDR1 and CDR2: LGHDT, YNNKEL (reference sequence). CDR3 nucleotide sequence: TGTGCCAGCAGCGGTGACAGGATCTATAATTCACCCCTCCACTTT. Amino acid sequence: CASSGDRIYNSPLHF.

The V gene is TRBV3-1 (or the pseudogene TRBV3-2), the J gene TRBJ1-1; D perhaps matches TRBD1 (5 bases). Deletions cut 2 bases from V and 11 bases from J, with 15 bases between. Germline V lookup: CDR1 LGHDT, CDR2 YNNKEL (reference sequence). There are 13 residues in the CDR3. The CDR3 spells CASSQLGASPAFF. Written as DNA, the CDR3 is TGTGCCAGCAGCCAACTTGGGGCCTCCCCCGCTTTCTTT.

The CDR3 nucleotides read TGTGCCAGCAGACGAACTAGCGGGGGTTCCTACGAGCAGTACTTC. Translating it yields CASRRTSGGSYEQYF. The gene calls are TRBV27 and TRBJ2-7, with TRBD2 matching over 11 bases. J gave up 1 base and V 6 bases, and 5 bases lay outside the gene matches. This CDR3 region has 15 residues. Germline CDR1 and CDR2: MNHEY and SMNVEV (reference sequence).

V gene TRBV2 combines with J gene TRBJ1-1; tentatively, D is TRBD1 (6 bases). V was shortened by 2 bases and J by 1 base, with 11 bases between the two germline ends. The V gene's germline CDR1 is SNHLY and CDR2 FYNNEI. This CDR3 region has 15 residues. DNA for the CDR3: TGTGCCAGCAGTGAATTGGGACACCGGAACACTGAAGCTTTCTTT. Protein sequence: CASSELGHRNTEAFF.

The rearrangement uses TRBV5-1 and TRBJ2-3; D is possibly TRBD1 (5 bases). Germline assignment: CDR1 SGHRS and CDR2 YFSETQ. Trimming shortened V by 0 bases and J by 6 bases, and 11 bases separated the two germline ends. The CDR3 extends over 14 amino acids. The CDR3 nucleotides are TGCGCCAGCAGCTTGGAGGAACAGGCCGATACGCAGTATTTT. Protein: CASSLEEQADTQYF.

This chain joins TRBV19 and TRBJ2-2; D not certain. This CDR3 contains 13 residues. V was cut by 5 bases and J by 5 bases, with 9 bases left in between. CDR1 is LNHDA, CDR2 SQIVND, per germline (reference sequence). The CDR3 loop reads CASSVRETGELFF. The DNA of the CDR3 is TGTGCCAGTAGTGTTAGAGAGACCGGGGAGCTGTTTTTT.

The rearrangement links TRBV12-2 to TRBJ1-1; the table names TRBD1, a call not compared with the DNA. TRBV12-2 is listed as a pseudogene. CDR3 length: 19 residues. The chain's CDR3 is CASRLYRSGGGSSNTEVFF. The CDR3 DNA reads TGTGCAAGTCGCTTATATCGATCTGGTGGGGGCAGCTCGAACACTGAAGTTTTCTTT.

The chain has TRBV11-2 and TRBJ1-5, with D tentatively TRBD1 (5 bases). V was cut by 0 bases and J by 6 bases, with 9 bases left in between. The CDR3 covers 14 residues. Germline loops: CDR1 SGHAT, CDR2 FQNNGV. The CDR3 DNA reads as TGTGCCAGCAGCTTAGAGGCGGGGGGTCAGCCCCAGCATTTT. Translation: CASSLEAGGQPQHF.

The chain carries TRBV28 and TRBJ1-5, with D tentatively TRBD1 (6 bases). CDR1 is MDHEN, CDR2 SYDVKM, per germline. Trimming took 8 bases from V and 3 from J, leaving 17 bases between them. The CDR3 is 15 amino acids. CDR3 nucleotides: TGTGCCAGCGGAACCCTAGGACAGTTCAATCAGCCCCAGCATTTT. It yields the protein CASGTLGQFNQPQHF.

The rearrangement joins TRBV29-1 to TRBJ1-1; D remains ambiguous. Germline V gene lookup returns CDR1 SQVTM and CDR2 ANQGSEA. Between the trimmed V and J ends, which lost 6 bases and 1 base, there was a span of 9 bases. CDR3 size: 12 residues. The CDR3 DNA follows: TGCAGCGTAGACATATCGAACACTGAAGCTTTCTTT. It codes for CSVDISNTEAFF.

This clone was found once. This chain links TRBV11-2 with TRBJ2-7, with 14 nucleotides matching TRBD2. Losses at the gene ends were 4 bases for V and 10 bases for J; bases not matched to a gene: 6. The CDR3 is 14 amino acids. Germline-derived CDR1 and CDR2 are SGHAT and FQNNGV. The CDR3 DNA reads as TGTGCCAGCAGCTCCGGACTAGCGGGGGGTAAACAGTACTTC. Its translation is CASSSGLAGGKQYF.

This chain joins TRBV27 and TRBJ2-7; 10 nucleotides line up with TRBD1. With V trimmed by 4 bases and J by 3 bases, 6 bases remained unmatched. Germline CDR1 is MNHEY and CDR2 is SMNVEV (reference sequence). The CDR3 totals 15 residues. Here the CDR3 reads CASSYAGTGDYEQYF. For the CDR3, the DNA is TGTGCCAGCAGTTACGCCGGGACAGGGGACTACGAGCAGTACTTC.

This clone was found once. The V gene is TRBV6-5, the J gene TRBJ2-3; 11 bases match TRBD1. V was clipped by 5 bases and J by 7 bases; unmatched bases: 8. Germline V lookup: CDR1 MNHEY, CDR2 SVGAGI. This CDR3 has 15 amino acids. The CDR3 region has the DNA TGTGCCAGCAGTCAGGGGACAGGGGGACCATATACGCAGTATTTT. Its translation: CASSQGTGGPYTQYF.

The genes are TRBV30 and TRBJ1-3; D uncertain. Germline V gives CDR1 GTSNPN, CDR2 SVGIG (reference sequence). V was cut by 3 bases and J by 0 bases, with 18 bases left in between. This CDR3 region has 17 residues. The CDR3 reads CAWRRVTEGNSGNTIYF. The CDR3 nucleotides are TGTGCCTGGAGACGAGTTACAGAGGGTAACTCTGGAAACACCATATATTTT. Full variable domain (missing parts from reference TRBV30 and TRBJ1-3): SQTIHQWPATLVQPVGSPLSLECTVEGTSNPNLYWYRQAAGRGLQLLFYSVGIGQISSEVPQNLSASRPQDRQFILSSKKLLLSDSGFYLCAWRRVTEGNSGNTIYFGEGSWLTVV.

The chain's CDR3 is CASSFGPEGYGYTF. The CDR3, as DNA: TGTGCCAGCAGTTTCGGGCCCGAGGGCTATGGCTACACCTTC. This chain connects TRBV28 to TRBJ1-2; D not certain. The CDR3 spans 14 residues. From germline, CDR1 is MDHEN and CDR2 SYDVKM. The V end was cut by 3 bases, the J end by 4 bases, with 12 bases between.

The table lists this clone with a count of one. The CDR3 region has the DNA TGTGCCAGCAGTCCCCCGCGGGAGGTCAAAGACGAGCAGTACTTC. Translated: CASSPPREVKDEQYF. The J gene is TRBJ2-7, the V gene TRBV28, with 8 nucleotides matching TRBD2. The CDR3 consists of 15 residues. J gave up 5 bases and V 5 bases, and 11 bases lay outside the gene matches. Germline loops: CDR1 MDHEN, CDR2 SYDVKM.

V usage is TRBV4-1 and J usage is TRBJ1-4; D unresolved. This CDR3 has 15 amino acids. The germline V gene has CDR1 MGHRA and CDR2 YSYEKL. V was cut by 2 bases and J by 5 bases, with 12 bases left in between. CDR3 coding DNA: TGCGCCAGCAGCCAAATCACTGCCGAGAATGAAAAACTGTTTTTT. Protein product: CASSQITAENEKLFF.

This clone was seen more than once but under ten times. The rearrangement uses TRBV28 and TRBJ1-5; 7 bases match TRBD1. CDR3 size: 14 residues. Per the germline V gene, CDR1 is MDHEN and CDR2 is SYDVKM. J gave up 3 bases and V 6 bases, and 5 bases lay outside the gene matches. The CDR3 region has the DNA TGTGCCAGCAGACCTGGACAGGTCAATCAGCCCCAGCATTTT. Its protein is CASRPGQVNQPQHF.

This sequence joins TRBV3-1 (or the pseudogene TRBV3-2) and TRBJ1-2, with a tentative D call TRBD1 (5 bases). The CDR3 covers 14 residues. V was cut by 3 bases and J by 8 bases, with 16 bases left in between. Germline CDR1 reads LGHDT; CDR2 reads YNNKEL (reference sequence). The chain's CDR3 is CASSHPREGRGYTF. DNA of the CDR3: TGTGCCAGCAGCCACCCCCGGGAGGGGAGGGGCTACACCTTC.

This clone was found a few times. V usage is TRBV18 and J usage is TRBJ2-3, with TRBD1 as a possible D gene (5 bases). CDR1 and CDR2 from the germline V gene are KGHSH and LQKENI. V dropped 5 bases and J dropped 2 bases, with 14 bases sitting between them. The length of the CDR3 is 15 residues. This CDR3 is CASSSRQRPTDTQYF. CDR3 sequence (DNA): TGTGCCAGCTCATCCAGACAGCGCCCCACAGATACGCAGTATTTT.

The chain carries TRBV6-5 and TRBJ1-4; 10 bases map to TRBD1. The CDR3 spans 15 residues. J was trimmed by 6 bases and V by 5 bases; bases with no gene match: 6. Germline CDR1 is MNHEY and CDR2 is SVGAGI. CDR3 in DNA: TGTGCCAGCAGTCGGTCCGGGACAGGGGATGAAAAACTGTTTTTT. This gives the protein CASSRSGTGDEKLFF.

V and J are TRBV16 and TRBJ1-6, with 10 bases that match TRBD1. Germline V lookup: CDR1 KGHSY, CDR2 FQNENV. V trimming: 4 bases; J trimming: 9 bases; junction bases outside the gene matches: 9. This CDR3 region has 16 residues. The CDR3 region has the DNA TGTGCCAGCAGCCCACTTGACAGGGGGCTGAGTTCACCCCTCCACTTT. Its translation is CASSPLDRGLSSPLHF.

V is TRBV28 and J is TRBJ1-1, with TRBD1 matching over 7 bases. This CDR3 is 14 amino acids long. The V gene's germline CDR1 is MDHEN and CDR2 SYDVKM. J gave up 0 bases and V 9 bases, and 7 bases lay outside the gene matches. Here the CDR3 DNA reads TGTGCCAGTAAACAGGGGCTTTTGAACACTGAAGCTTTCTTT. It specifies CASKQGLLNTEAFF.

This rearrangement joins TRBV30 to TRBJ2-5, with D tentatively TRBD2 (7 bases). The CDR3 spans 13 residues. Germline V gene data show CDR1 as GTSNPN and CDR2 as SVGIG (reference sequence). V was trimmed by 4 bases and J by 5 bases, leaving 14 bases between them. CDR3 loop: CAWNKGGGETQYF. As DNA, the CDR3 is TGTGCCTGGAATAAGGGGGGAGGGGAGACCCAGTACTTC.

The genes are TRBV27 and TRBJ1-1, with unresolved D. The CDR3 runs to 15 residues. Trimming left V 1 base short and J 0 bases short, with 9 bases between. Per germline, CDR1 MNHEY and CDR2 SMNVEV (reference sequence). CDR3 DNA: TGTGCCAGCAGTTTATTTGCGGGGATGAACACTGAAGCTTTCTTT. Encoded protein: CASSLFAGMNTEAFF.

The CDR3 here is CASSVFGGRSTDTQYF. Here the CDR3 DNA reads TGCGCCAGCAGCGTCTTCGGGGGGCGTAGCACAGATACGCAGTATTTT. The V call is TRBV5-1, the J call TRBJ2-3; perhaps TRBD2 as D (7 bases). V lost 4 bases to trimming and J lost 0 bases, with 15 bases between them. CDR3 length: 16 amino acids. Germline CDR1 and CDR2: SGHRS and YFSETQ.

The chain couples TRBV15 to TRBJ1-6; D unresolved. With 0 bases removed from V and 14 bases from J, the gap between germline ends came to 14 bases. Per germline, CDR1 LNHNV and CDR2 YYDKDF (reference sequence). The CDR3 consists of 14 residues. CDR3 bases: TGTGCCACCAGCAGAGATCGCCTGATGGGAGCCCTCCACTTT. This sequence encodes CATSRDRLMGALHF.